The 21 T cell receptor beta chains given below trace back to one sample, sequenced in a study of OX40 agonist ivuxolimab in advanced cancers. The library came from the immunoSEQ multiplex PCR assay. Entries here come from immuneACCESS through TCRdb and include only in-frame sequences with V and J called. Some clones fail to appear in such tables; in the studies checked, an unresolved V gene covers under half of the shortfall, and the cause of the remainder is unknown. Here the sample has tens of thousands of clones; less than 90% occur a single time. The top ten clonotypes cover more than 0.95% of the sample. The specimen was CD4+ or CD8+ T cells sorted from blood, collected in a trial of the OX40 agonist ivuxolimab. These receptors were collected from an adult with an advanced solid tumor such as melanoma, head and neck, liver or kidney cancer.

The rearrangement joins TRBV23-1 to TRBJ1-1, with 9 bases that match TRBD1. TRBV23-1 is labeled an ORF, and its function is uncertain. After removal of 2 bases from V and 3 bases from J, the junction contained 7 bases not matched to a gene. This CDR3 spans 16 amino acids. The CDR3 DNA sequence: TGCGCCAGCAGTCAAAGGCGGGACAGGGTTGACACTGAAGCTTTCTTT. It encodes CASSQRRDRVDTEAFF.

J is TRBJ2-2 and V is TRBV28; 8 bases are a match to TRBD2. There are 13 residues in the CDR3. Germline CDR1 is MDHEN and CDR2 is SYDVKM. With 6 bases clipped from V and 6 bases from J, the junction kept 3 bases outside the gene matches. CDR3 nucleotides: TGTGCCAGCAGCTGGCGGGGGGCCGGGGAGCTGTTTTTT. Protein sequence: CASSWRGAGELFF.

This clone was seen a single time. The chain uses TRBV5-1 and TRBJ2-6, with no clear D. Germline-derived CDR1 and CDR2 are SGHRS and YFSETQ. V lost 0 bases, J lost 0 bases, and 10 bases lay in between. The CDR3 totals 17 residues. CDR3: CASSLGGPSSGANVLTF. CDR3 DNA sequence: TGCGCCAGCAGCTTGGGAGGCCCGAGCTCTGGGGCCAACGTCCTGACTTTC.

The chain joins TRBV7-9 to TRBJ2-5; 7 bases are a match to TRBD1. CDR1 and CDR2 (germline): SEHNR, FQNEAQ (reference sequence). V was pared by 2 bases and J by 5 bases, with 5 bases of the junction left unmatched. The CDR3 covers 14 residues. The CDR3 spells CASSLTGAGETQYF. The CDR3 region has the DNA TGTGCCAGCAGCTTAACAGGGGCCGGGGAGACCCAGTACTTC.

The rearrangement links TRBV7-2 to TRBJ1-1, with a weak D call TRBD1 (5 bases). This CDR3 contains 15 residues. V lost 1 base, J lost 1 base, and 10 bases lay in between. Germline CDR1 reads SGHTA; CDR2 reads FQGNSA. The CDR3 is CASSLEGRRNTEAFF. As DNA, the CDR3 is TGTGCCAGCAGCTTAGAGGGACGGAGGAACACTGAAGCTTTCTTT.

The chain couples TRBV19 to TRBJ2-5; D unclear. Germline-derived CDR1 and CDR2 are LNHDA and SQIVND (reference sequence). The CDR3 is 12 amino acids. Trimming took off 3 bases at V and 3 bases at J, with 5 bases between the two ends. CDR3 in DNA: TGTGCCAGTAGTATGTGGGAAGAGACCCAGTACTTC. It translates to CASSMWEETQYF.

Comment on this clone: A much larger clone lies one base from this, so it may be a read error. The chain links TRBV28 to TRBJ2-7; D uncertain. Trimming removed 5 bases from V and 3 bases from J, with 17 bases in between. CDR3 length: 15 amino acids. CDR1 is MDHEN, CDR2 SYDVKM, per germline. CDR3 sequence (DNA): TGTGCCAGCAGTACTTCCGCGACAATGCGCTACGAGCAGTACTTC. It yields the protein CASSTSATMRYEQYF. Full variable domain (missing parts from reference TRBV28 and TRBJ2-7): DVKVTQSSRYLVKRTGEKVFLECVQDMDHENMFWYRQDPGLGLRLIYFSYDVKMKEKGDIPEGYSVSREKKERFSLILESASTNQTSMYLCASSTSATMRYEQYFGPGTRLTVT.

This chain connects TRBV11-3 to TRBJ1-5; D ambiguous. Germline lookup yields CDR1 SGHNT and CDR2 YENEEA. Trimming cost V 4 bases and J 2 bases, with 15 bases left between them. The CDR3 consists of 16 residues. CDR3 in DNA: TGTGCCAGCAGCTCTCGATCTGGACGGGGCAATCAGCCCCAGCATTTT. Its translation: CASSSRSGRGNQPQHF. The entire variable domain, with the rest obtained from reference TRBV11-3 and TRBJ1-5, is as follows: EAGVVQSPRYKIIEKKQPVAFWCNPISGHNTLYWYLQNLGQGPELLIRYENEEAVDDSQLPKDRFSAERLKGVDSTLKIQPAELGDSAVYLCASSSRSGRGNQPQHFGDGTRLSIL.

This clone was counted once. The chain recombines TRBV20-1 with TRBJ2-5; D ambiguous. V lost 5 bases and J lost 5, with 9 bases in between. Germline V gene sequence: CDR1 DFQATT, CDR2 SNEGSKA (reference sequence). CDR3 length: 11 amino acids. DNA of the CDR3: TGCAGTGCTGCTAATTCGGAGACCCAGTACTTC. This sequence encodes CSAANSETQYF.

The chain employs TRBV18 and TRBJ1-1, with 9 bases lining up with TRBD1. The CDR3 has 15 amino acids. Trimming at V came to 1 base and at J to 3 bases, leaving 3 bases not matched to a gene. Germline V CDR1 and CDR2: KGHSH, LQKENI. The DNA for the CDR3 is TGTGCCAGCTCACCACTAGACAGGGGGTACACTGAAGCTTTCTTT. It encodes CASSPLDRGYTEAFF.

The chain recombines TRBV7-6 with TRBJ2-5; perhaps TRBD2 as D (5 bases). Germline V gene lookup returns CDR1 SGHVS and CDR2 FNYEAQ. The ends were cut back, 5 bases at V and 6 bases at J, with 22 bases in the middle. This CDR3 spans 16 amino acids. The CDR3 here is CASSPLTIDYGQTQYF. The CDR3 DNA reads TGTGCCAGCAGCCCCCTCACTATCGACTATGGGCAGACCCAGTACTTC.

The chain links TRBV28 to TRBJ2-7, with 10 bases identical to TRBD1. The germline V gene encodes CDR1 MDHEN and CDR2 SYDVKM. The CDR3 spans 16 residues. With V trimmed by 4 bases and J by 6 bases, 12 bases remained unmatched. The CDR3 region is CASSSTGTGDLTEQYV. CDR3 bases: TGTGCCAGCAGTTCAACCGGGACAGGGGACTTAACCGAGCAGTACGTC.

The chain links TRBV5-4 to TRBJ1-1, with D uncertain. This CDR3 has 14 amino acids. The germline V gene encodes CDR1 SGHNT and CDR2 YYREEE (reference sequence). V lost 1 base and J lost 2, with 9 bases in between. CDR3 region: CASSLSRINTEAFF. The CDR3 nucleotides are TGTGCCAGCAGCTTGAGTCGGATTAACACTGAAGCTTTCTTT.

CDR3 in DNA: TGCGCCAGCAGCTCTCGAACAGACGGCTATGGCTACACCTTC. As protein: CASSSRTDGYGYTF. The V and J genes are TRBV5-1 and TRBJ1-2; D is uncertain. The CDR3 is 14 residues long. V was clipped by 3 bases and J by 4 bases, with 13 bases between them. CDR1 SGHRS and CDR2 YFSETQ come from the germline V gene.

This clone was counted a few times. The V gene is TRBV5-8, the J gene TRBJ1-5; D might be TRBD1 (6 bases). Germline assignment: CDR1 SGHTS and CDR2 YDEGEE. The V end lost 0 bases, the J end lost 6 bases, and 10 bases lay between the germline ends. The CDR3 loop spans 14 amino acids. CDR3 amino acids: CASSLGGGGQPQHF. In DNA form, the CDR3 reads TGTGCCAGCAGCTTGGGGGGAGGGGGTCAGCCCCAGCATTTT.

Only a few counts were recorded for this clone. The chain uses TRBV11-2 and TRBJ1-4; D is unclear. The CDR3 covers 13 residues. Germline V gene sequence: CDR1 SGHAT, CDR2 FQNNGV. V lost 7 bases, J lost 6 bases, and 12 bases lay in between. This chain's CDR3 is CASTSGEYEKLFF. The CDR3 region has the DNA TGTGCCAGCACCTCAGGAGAATATGAAAAACTGTTTTTT.

There are a few counts of this clone. The chain employs TRBV28 and TRBJ2-7, with a tentative D call TRBD1 (6 bases). Germline V gene sequence: CDR1 MDHEN, CDR2 SYDVKM. The CDR3 length is 14 residues. The V gene lost 8 bases and the J gene lost 6 bases, with 20 bases spanning the gap. CDR3 residues: CASRTGQPTGEQYV. The CDR3 DNA follows: TGTGCCAGCCGAACCGGACAGCCTACTGGCGAGCAGTACGTC.

The chain has TRBV4-3 and TRBJ2-1; TRBD2 is a possible D gene (5 bases). V dropped 1 base and J dropped 4 bases, with 17 bases sitting between them. This CDR3 spans 17 amino acids. The germline V gene has CDR1 LGHNA and CDR2 YSLEER. The CDR3 DNA is TGCGCCAGCAGCCAAGGTTTGCAACTAGGGCTTTACAATGAGCAGTTCTTC. This sequence encodes CASSQGLQLGLYNEQFF.

This clone occurred once. The gene calls are TRBV25-1 and TRBJ2-5, with D possibly TRBD2 on 6 matching bases. This CDR3 is 14 amino acids long. Trimming shortened V by 6 bases and J by 4 bases, and 15 bases separated the two germline ends. The germline V gene encodes CDR1 MGHDK and CDR2 SYGVNS. Written as DNA, the CDR3 is TGTGCCAGCAGCGAGCCGGGAGCGGGAGAGACCCAGTACTTC. Amino acids: CASSEPGAGETQYF.

To note about this clone: It is unclear where the CDR3 begins or ends on the DNA, so no DNA is shown, and the CDR3 is as TCRdb lists it. The chain is built from TRBV5-6 and TRBJ2-2; TRBD1, the table's D call, lacks a check against the DNA. CDR1 is SGHDT and CDR2 is YYEEEE in the germline V gene. 15 amino acids form the CDR3, both terminal residues included. CDR3 loop: CASSGTERTPGSCFF.

The chain employs TRBV6-5 and TRBJ2-7, with D possibly being TRBD1 or TRBD2 (5 bases each). V lost 6 bases and J lost 0, with 12 bases in between. Germline V gene sequence: CDR1 MNHEY, CDR2 SVGAGI. This CDR3 is 14 amino acids long. CDR3: CASSPGTSSYEQYV. The CDR3 DNA follows: TGTGCCAGCAGCCCCGGGACGAGCTCCTACGAGCAGTACGTC.